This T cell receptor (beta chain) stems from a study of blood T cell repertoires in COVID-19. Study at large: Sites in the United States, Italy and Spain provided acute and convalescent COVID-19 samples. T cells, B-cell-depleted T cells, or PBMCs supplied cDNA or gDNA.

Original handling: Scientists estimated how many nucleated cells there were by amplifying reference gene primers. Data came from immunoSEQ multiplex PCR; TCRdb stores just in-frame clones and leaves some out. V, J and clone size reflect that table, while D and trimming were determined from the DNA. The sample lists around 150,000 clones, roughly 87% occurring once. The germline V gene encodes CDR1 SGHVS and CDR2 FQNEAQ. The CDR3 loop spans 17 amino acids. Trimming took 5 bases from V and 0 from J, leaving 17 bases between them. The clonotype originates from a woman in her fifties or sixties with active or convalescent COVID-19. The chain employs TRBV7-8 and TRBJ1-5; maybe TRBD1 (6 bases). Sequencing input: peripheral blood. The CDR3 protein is CASSALDRTGSNQPQHF. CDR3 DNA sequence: TGTGCCAGCAGCGCCCTCGACAGGACCGGTAGCAATCAGCCCCAGCATTTT.